Following are 20 T cell receptor beta chains from one sample sequenced in a study of identical twins. TCRdb used MiXCR to reprocess the 5' RACE reads, holding one entry per CDR3 protein. The sample has some 100,000 distinct CDR3 sequences, about 6.1% seen once. The sample taken for sequencing was memory T cells sorted from blood. Source of these receptors: a woman in her forties or fifties in good health.

This clonotype was seen repeatedly, ten times or more. CDR3 sequence: CASRRGTVETQYF. In nucleotides, the CDR3 is TGTGCCAGCAGACGCGGTACGGTGGAGACCCAGTACTTC. This chain links TRBV12-3 or TRBV12-4 with TRBJ2-5; D remains ambiguous. The CDR3 totals 13 residues. Trimming cost V 6 bases and J 5 bases, with 13 bases left between them.

This clonotype was detected many times. The J gene is TRBJ2-3, the V gene TRBV14, with TRBD2 identical over 16 bases. Germline loops: CDR1 SGHDN, CDR2 FVKESK. The CDR3 totals 19 residues. The trim removed 2 bases at V and 2 bases at J, leaving 7 bases unmatched. The CDR3 is CASSQLPGLAGGNTDTQYF. As DNA, the CDR3 is TGTGCCAGCAGCCAACTCCCGGGACTAGCGGGAGGGAACACAGATACGCAGTATTTT.

This clonotype was seen many times. This chain joins TRBV7-2 and TRBJ2-3; D possibly corresponds to TRBD1 (6 bases). Trimming took off 3 bases at V and 3 bases at J, with 10 bases between the two ends. Germline CDR1 reads SGHTA; CDR2 reads FQGNSA. The length of the CDR3 is 14 residues. In DNA form, the CDR3 reads TGTGCCAGCAGCTTCAGGGGTGGGACAGATACGCAGTATTTT. As protein: CASSFRGGTDTQYF.

There are a few counts of this clonotype. V and J are TRBV10-2 and TRBJ2-5; unclear D gene. CDR1 is WSHSY, CDR2 SAAADI, per germline. Trimming shortened V by 5 bases and J by 4 bases, and 5 bases separated the two germline ends. The CDR3 length is 11 residues. The CDR3 sequence: CASSNTETQYF. The CDR3, as DNA: TGCGCCAGCAGTAATACAGAGACCCAGTACTTC.

With regard to this clonotype: A single base separates this from a much larger clone, so it may be a read error. J is TRBJ2-5 and V is TRBV30, with D possibly called TRBD1 or TRBD2 (5 bases each). Germline V lookup: CDR1 GTSNPN, CDR2 SVGIG (reference sequence). V shed 5 bases and J shed 5 bases, with 21 bases lying between them. CDR3 length equals 15 residues. CDR3: CAWGGTGRFGETQYF. In nucleotides, the CDR3 is TGTGCCTGGGGGGGAACAGGACGCTTTGGCGAGACCCAGTACTTC.

The sample holds many counts of this clonotype. The V gene is TRBV7-8, the J gene TRBJ2-5, with TRBD2 matching over 15 bases. The V segment lost 8 bases and the J segment 9 bases; nucleotides outside the gene matches: 13. The CDR3 extends over 16 amino acids. Germline assignment: CDR1 SGHVS and CDR2 FQNEAQ. The CDR3 is CASRPPGLAGGGAQYF. The CDR3 DNA is TGTGCCAGCCGACCCCCGGGACTAGCGGGAGGTGGGGCCCAGTACTTC. The full variable domain, with the rest looked up from reference TRBV7-8 and TRBJ2-5, is GAGVSQSPRYKVAKRGQDVALRCDPISGHVSLFWYQQALGQGPEFLTYFQNEAQLDKSGLPSDRFFAERPEGSVSTLKIQRTQQEDSAVYLCASRPPGLAGGGAQYFGPGTRLLVL.

This clonotype was counted at least ten times. V is TRBV12-3 or TRBV12-4 and J is TRBJ2-5, with 10 bases that match TRBD1. The CDR3 length is 15 residues. J gave up 3 bases and V 3 bases, and 4 bases lay outside the gene matches. The CDR3 spells CASSLFGTGEETQYF. The CDR3 DNA follows: TGTGCCAGCAGTTTGTTTGGGACAGGGGAAGAGACCCAGTACTTC.

This clonotype was seen at least ten times. The gene calls are TRBV6-6 and TRBJ1-1; D not resolved. Between the trimmed V and J ends, which lost 6 bases and 1 base, there was a span of 12 bases. CDR1 and CDR2 from the germline V gene are MNHNY and SVGAGI (reference sequence). The CDR3 is made up of 14 amino acids. DNA for the CDR3: TGTGCCAGCAGCCCCCGCGGCAAGAACACTGAAGCTTTCTTT. Translating gives CASSPRGKNTEAFF.

This clonotype was counted many times. The chain uses TRBV7-3 and TRBJ2-3, with D perhaps matching TRBD2 (5 bases). The CDR3 totals 15 residues. Trimming removed 3 bases at V and 2 bases at J, with 12 bases between. In germline, CDR1 is SGHTA, CDR2 FQGTGA. CDR3 loop: CASSLSRRNTDTQYF. In DNA form, the CDR3 reads TGTGCCAGCAGCTTGAGCAGGAGGAACACAGATACGCAGTATTTT.

V and J are TRBV4-2 and TRBJ2-7; D unresolved. The V gene lost 0 bases and the J gene lost 2 bases, with 8 bases spanning the gap. The CDR3 is made up of 14 amino acids. The germline CDR1 and CDR2 sequences are LGHNA and YNFKEQ. CDR3 nucleotide sequence: TGTGCCAGCAGCCAAGAGTTAGACGCCTACGAGCAGTACTTC. It specifies CASSQELDAYEQYF.

This clonotype occurred many times. The V call is TRBV20-1, the J call TRBJ2-1; D might be TRBD1 (6 bases). The CDR3 has 14 residues. V dropped 2 bases and J dropped 8 bases, with 16 bases sitting between them. CDR1 and CDR2 (germline): DFQATT, SNEGSKA (reference sequence). The CDR3 here is CSARPQGQGYEQFF. As DNA, the CDR3 is TGCAGTGCTAGACCCCAGGGCCAGGGGTATGAGCAGTTCTTC.

This clonotype showed up many times. The chain links TRBV4-1 to TRBJ2-5; D is perhaps TRBD1 (6 bases). V dropped 5 bases and J dropped 4 bases, with 11 bases sitting between them. The CDR3 runs to 13 residues. Looked up from germline, CDR1 is MGHRA and CDR2 is YSYEKL. CDR3 loop: CASSYRVSETQYF. CDR3 DNA: TGCGCCAGCAGCTACAGGGTCTCAGAGACCCAGTACTTC.

This clonotype came up many times. This chain connects TRBV15 to TRBJ2-7; D may be TRBD1 or TRBD2 (5 bases each). The CDR3 consists of 15 residues. CDR1 LNHNV and CDR2 YYDKDF come from the germline V gene (reference sequence). V was shortened by 5 bases and J by 0 bases, with 14 bases between the two germline ends. CDR3 coding DNA: TGTGCCACCAGCCTCTCCGGGACCTCCTCCTACGAGCAGTACTTC. Protein sequence: CATSLSGTSSYEQYF.

This clonotype was counted many times. The V and J genes are TRBV11-2 and TRBJ2-1, with a weak D call TRBD2 (5 bases). Trimming removed 7 bases at V and 3 bases at J, with 16 bases between. Germline values: CDR1 SGHAT, CDR2 FQNNGV. The CDR3 is 15 residues long. In nucleotides, the CDR3 is TGTGCCAGCACTAGAGAGGGTAGTGGCTACAATGAGCAGTTCTTC. The encoded protein is CASTREGSGYNEQFF.

This clonotype was counted between two and nine times. The CDR3 region is CASSLRNQLGEQYV. CDR3 in DNA: TGTGCCAGCAGCTTGCGGAACCAGCTCGGAGAGCAGTACGTC. The rearrangement uses TRBV5-6 and TRBJ2-7, with no clear D. Germline V gene lookup returns CDR1 SGHDT and CDR2 YYEEEE. This CDR3 spans 14 amino acids. Deletions cut 1 base from V and 7 bases from J, with 15 bases between.

This clonotype was detected ten times or more. The rearrangement uses TRBV5-6 and TRBJ2-3; D unresolved. With 0 bases removed from V and 2 bases from J, the gap between germline ends came to 7 bases. This CDR3 region has 14 residues. Germline V gene sequence: CDR1 SGHDT, CDR2 YYEEEE. CDR3 nucleotides: TGTGCCAGCAGCTTGGAAACAGACACAGATACGCAGTATTTT. It is translated as CASSLETDTDTQYF.

This clonotype has a handful of counts. The rearrangement uses TRBV20-1 and TRBJ1-2; a weak D match, TRBD1 (5 bases). Per the germline V gene, CDR1 is DFQATT and CDR2 is SNEGSKA (reference sequence). V lost 6 bases to trimming and J lost 3 bases, with 14 bases between them. The CDR3 loop spans 13 amino acids. The CDR3 sequence is CSARAAGYYGYTF. In DNA form, the CDR3 reads TGCAGTGCCAGGGCGGCCGGATACTATGGCTACACCTTC.

The V and J genes are TRBV5-1 and TRBJ2-5, with no clear D. V was shortened by 4 bases and J by 2 bases, with 15 bases between the two germline ends. The CDR3 is 15 amino acids. Germline CDR1 is SGHRS and CDR2 is YFSETQ. CDR3 coding DNA: TGCGCCAGCAGCCGACGGATGACGCAGCAAGAGACCCAGTACTTC. This codes for CASSRRMTQQETQYF.

This clonotype was observed at least ten times. The V gene is TRBV29-1, the J gene TRBJ2-1; 8 bases align to TRBD2. CDR1 is SQVTM, CDR2 ANQGSEA, per germline. The length of the CDR3 is 18 residues. J lost 1 base, V lost 3 bases, and 14 bases had no gene match. The CDR3 DNA is TGCAGCGTTGAGGGCGGGGGCGCGAGCGGGAGTTCCTACAATGAGCAGTTCTTC. Translation gives CSVEGGGASGSSYNEQFF.

This clonotype was detected ten times or more. The genes are TRBV5-5 and TRBJ2-1, with D possibly being TRBD2 (6 bases). Germline values: CDR1 SGHKS, CDR2 YYEKEE (reference sequence). CDR3 length equals 13 residues. V was clipped by 7 bases and J by 5 bases, with 13 bases between them. The CDR3 here is CASGGFKDNEQFF. CDR3 nucleotides: TGTGCCAGCGGAGGGTTTAAGGACAATGAGCAGTTCTTC.